The table lists the clone carrying this T cell receptor beta chain with a count of one. What it recognizes is unknown. The sample belongs to a study of cytomegalovirus exposure and HLA in healthy donors. The repertoire was sequenced with immunoSEQ multiplex PCR; TCRdb's copy has only in-frame clones and lacks some. The repertoire holds about 330,000 clones, with about nine tenths as singletons. V was pared by 2 bases and J by 4 bases, with 11 bases of the junction left unmatched. There are 17 residues in the CDR3. Per germline, CDR1 SGHNT and CDR2 YYREEE (reference sequence). General study points: Specific recognition of CMV antigens was confirmed in vitro for a few chains (all CMV-associated). Researchers counted 150 to 200 TCR beta chains as cytomegalovirus-associated.

The sequencing input was PBMCs. This TCR came from a woman aged 25 to 39 in good health and CMV-seropositive. This rearrangement joins TRBV5-4 to TRBJ2-1; 8 bases line up with TRBD2. Written as DNA, the CDR3 is TGTGCCAGCAGCTTTTGGAGCGGCGGGGGGTTTTACAATGAGCAGTTCTTC. It translates to CASSFWSGGGFYNEQFF.